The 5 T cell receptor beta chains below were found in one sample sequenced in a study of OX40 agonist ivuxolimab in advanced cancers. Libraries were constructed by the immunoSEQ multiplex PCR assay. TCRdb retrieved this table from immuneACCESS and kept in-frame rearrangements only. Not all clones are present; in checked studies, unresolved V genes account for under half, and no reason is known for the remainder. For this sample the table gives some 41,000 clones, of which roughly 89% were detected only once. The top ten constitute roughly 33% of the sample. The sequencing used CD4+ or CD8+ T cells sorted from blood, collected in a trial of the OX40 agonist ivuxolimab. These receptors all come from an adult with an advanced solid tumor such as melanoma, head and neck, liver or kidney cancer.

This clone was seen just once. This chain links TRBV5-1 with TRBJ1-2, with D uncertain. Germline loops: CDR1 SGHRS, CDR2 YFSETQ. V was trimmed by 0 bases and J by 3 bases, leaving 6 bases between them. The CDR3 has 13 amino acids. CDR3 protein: CASSLVGDYGYTF. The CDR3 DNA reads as TGCGCCAGCAGCTTGGTCGGGGACTATGGCTACACCTTC.

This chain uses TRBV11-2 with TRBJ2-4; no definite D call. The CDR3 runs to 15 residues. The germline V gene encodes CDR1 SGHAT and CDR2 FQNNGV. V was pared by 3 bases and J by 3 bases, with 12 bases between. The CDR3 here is CASSLWLGGKNIQYF. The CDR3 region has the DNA TGTGCCAGCAGCTTGTGGCTGGGTGGCAAAAACATTCAGTACTTC. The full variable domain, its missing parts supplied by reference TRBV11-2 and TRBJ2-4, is EAGVAQSPRYKIIEKRQSVAFWCNPISGHATLYWYQQILGQGPKLLIQFQNNGVVDDSQLPKDRFSAERLKGVDSTLKIQPAKLEDSAVYLCASSLWLGGKNIQYFGAGTRLSVL.

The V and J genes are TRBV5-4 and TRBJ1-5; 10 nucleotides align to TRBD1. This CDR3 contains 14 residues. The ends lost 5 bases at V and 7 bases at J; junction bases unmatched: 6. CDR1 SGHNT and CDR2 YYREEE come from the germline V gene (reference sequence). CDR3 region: CASSPGTGDQPQHF. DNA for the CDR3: TGTGCCAGCAGTCCCGGGACAGGGGACCAGCCCCAGCATTTT.

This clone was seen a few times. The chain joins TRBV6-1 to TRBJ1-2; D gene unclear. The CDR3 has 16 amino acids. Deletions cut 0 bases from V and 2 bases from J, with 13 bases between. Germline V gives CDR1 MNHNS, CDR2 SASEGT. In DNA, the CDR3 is TGTGCCAGCAGTGAAGCGCTTCGGGCAGACAACTATGGCTACACCTTC. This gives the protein CASSEALRADNYGYTF.

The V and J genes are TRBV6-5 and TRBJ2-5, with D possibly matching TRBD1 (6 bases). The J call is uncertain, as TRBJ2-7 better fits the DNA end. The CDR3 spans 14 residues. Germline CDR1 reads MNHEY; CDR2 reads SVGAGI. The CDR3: CARDRDTPSYEQYF. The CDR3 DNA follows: TGTGCCAGGGACCGGGACACCCCCTCCTACGAGCAGTACTTC.